Each of the 32 T cell receptor beta chains below was sequenced from the same sample in a study of tumor-infiltrating lymphocytes in primary liver carcinoma. Unsorted whole blood yielded blood RNA, and germline DNA was extracted as well. Making TCR beta cDNA involved around 540 ng total RNA and a constant-region primer. Libraries covering TCR beta were generated through three nested multiplex PCR rounds (using a slightly modified ARM-PCR). For around 9 cycles apiece, the opening two PCR rounds ran with TRBV1-TRBV30 forward primers and a C-beta reverse primer. In TCRdb, the multiplex PCR reads were re-called with MiXCR into one record per CDR3 protein. The table includes 250,000 to 400,000 distinct CDR3 sequences, less than 75% detected once. Sequenced material: peripheral blood. These receptors were obtained from a man in his forties or fifties with primary liver carcinoma and hepatitis B virus infection.

As to this clonotype: It is likely a read error, because the conserved phenylalanine at the end of the CDR3 is missing. The chain employs TRBV13 and TRBJ1-6; TRBD1 matches at 7 bases. Germline loops: CDR1 PRHDT, CDR2 FYEKMQ (reference sequence). The CDR3 runs 16 residues. V gave up 7 bases and J gave up 12 bases; unmatched junction bases: 18. CDR3 DNA sequence: TGTGCCAGCAACTCACCCGGGGACAGAGACGATTTACCCCTCCACTCT. Encoded protein: CASNSPGDRDDLPLHS.

Comments on this clonotype: The junction departs from the called germline gene at one end, perhaps through a read error. The chain combines TRBV28 with TRBJ2-6; no clear D. CDR1 MDHEN and CDR2 SYDVKM come from the germline V gene. This CDR3 spans 15 amino acids. The CDR3 is CASSVSSEWANVLTF. Written as DNA, the CDR3 is TGTGCCAGCAGTGTCTCTAGTGAGTGGGCCAACGTCCTGACTTTT.

Points on this clonotype: The conserved phenylalanine or tryptophan is not found at the CDR3 terminus, so this likely reflects a read error. The chain uses TRBV7-8 and TRBJ1-6; D gene uncertain. CDR3 size: 14 residues. Germline CDR1 reads SGHVS; CDR2 reads FQNEAQ. The CDR3 DNA is TGTGCCACCAGCTTAGCCGCAGAAGGGTCACCCCTCCACATT. Translating it yields CATSLAAEGSPLHI.

This clonotype came up a few times. The rearrangement uses TRBV5-1 and TRBJ2-5; TRBD1 matches 8 bases. Germline trimming cut 1 base from V and 5 bases from J; bases unmatched to any gene: 7. CDR1 SGHRS and CDR2 YFSETQ come from the germline V gene. This CDR3 has 15 amino acids. The CDR3 here is CASSLRTGIRETQYF. The CDR3 DNA is TGCGCCAGCAGCTTGAGGACAGGGATTCGGGAGACCCAGTACTTC. The variable domain in full, completed from reference TRBV5-1 and TRBJ2-5, reads KAGVTQTPRYLIKTRGQQVTLSCSPISGHRSVSWYQQTPGQGLQFLFEYFSETQRNKGNFPGRFSGRQFSNSRSEMNVSTLELGDSALYLCASSLRTGIRETQYFGPGTRLLVL.

Regarding this clonotype: A junction boundary mismatches the germline segment, possibly from a read error. In DNA, the CDR3 is TGCAGCGTTGGAACATCGGGGGACAGCTCCTATGAGCAGTACTTC. Translated, it gives CSVGTSGDSSYEQYF. J is TRBJ2-7 and V is TRBV29-1; a possible D gene is TRBD1 (7 bases). The CDR3 consists of 15 residues. Germline CDR1 reads SQVTM; CDR2 reads ANQGSEA.

This clonotype was counted ten times or more. The chain employs TRBV12-3 or TRBV12-4 and TRBJ2-2, with D possibly matching TRBD2 (5 bases). The CDR3 runs 14 residues. Trimming pared 6 bases from V and 9 bases from J, leaving 17 bases between. The CDR3 here is CASSHKRDIRELFF. CDR3 DNA sequence: TGTGCCAGCAGCCACAAGAGGGATATAAGGGAGCTGTTTTTT.

This clonotype was detected once. One base away lies a much larger clone, so this may be a sequencing read error. The V and J genes are TRBV29-1 and TRBJ2-2; the match to TRBD2 covers 8 bases. CDR1 and CDR2 from the germline V gene are SQVTM and ANQGSEA. The CDR3 is 14 residues long. J gave up 7 bases and V 4 bases, and 8 bases lay outside the gene matches. CDR3 sequence (DNA): TGCAGCGTTGGAATCGGGACTAGTTTCGGGGAGCTGTTTTTT. Protein: CSVGIGTSFGELFF.

As to this clonotype: This sequence may be a read error, since a much larger clone differs from it by one base. This chain uses TRBV12-3 or TRBV12-4 with TRBJ2-1; D gene unclear. Trimming left V 7 bases short and J 7 bases short, with 11 bases between. The CDR3 covers 12 residues. The DNA for the CDR3 is TGTGCCAGCACCTCAAATAGAAATGAGCAGTTCTTC. Amino acids: CASTSNRNEQFF.

Comment on this clonotype: A much larger clonotype is one base distant, so this may be a read error. The V gene is TRBV10-3, the J gene TRBJ2-3, with 10 nucleotides matching TRBD2. The germline gives CDR1 ENHRY, CDR2 SYGVKD. The CDR3 spans 17 residues. The CDR3 nucleotides are TGTACCATCAGTGGGCCGGGACTAGCGTCTAGCACAGATACGCAGTATTTT. Protein: CTISGPGLASSTDTQYF.

The V call is TRBV5-6, the J call TRBJ2-1, with D perhaps TRBD2 (6 bases). Trimming left V 0 bases short and J 8 bases short, with 18 bases between. This CDR3 region has 16 residues. CDR1 SGHDT and CDR2 YYEEEE come from the germline V gene. The CDR3 is CASSLDLAGISDEQFF. For the CDR3, the DNA is TGTGCCAGCAGCTTGGATTTGGCGGGAATAAGCGATGAGCAGTTCTTC.

Points on this clonotype: A junction end diverges from the germline sequence, so it may reflect a read error. This chain joins TRBV6-1 and TRBJ2-7; 8 nucleotides line up with TRBD2. In germline, CDR1 is MNHNS, CDR2 SASEGT. CDR3 length: 15 residues. The CDR3 coding sequence is TGTGCCAGCGGTGAACTAAGCGGGAGAACAATCGAGCAGTACTTC. Protein: CASGELSGRTIEQYF.

In the case of this clonotype: The germline gene is not matched at one end of the junction; a read error may be the cause. The chain uses TRBV29-1 and TRBJ1-4; 8 bases are shared with TRBD1. Germline V gene sequence: CDR1 SQVTM, CDR2 ANQGSEA. The CDR3 is made up of 14 amino acids. CDR3 sequence (DNA): TGCAGCGTGGTGGACAGGGCTAATAATGAGAAACTGTTTTTT. Protein: CSVVDRANNEKLFF.

About this clonotype itself: This may be a read error: a much more frequent sequence differs by one nucleotide. The chain is built from TRBV6-2 or TRBV6-3 and TRBJ1-5; 7 bases agree with TRBD1. With V trimmed by 6 bases and J by 9 bases, 8 bases remained unmatched. CDR3 size: 13 residues. The germline V gene encodes CDR1 MNHEY and CDR2 SVGEGT. This chain's CDR3 is CASRKTGERPQHF. The CDR3 DNA sequence: TGTGCCAGCAGGAAAACAGGGGAACGGCCCCAGCATTTT.

This chain uses TRBV10-2 with TRBJ2-7; a weak D match, TRBD2 (6 bases). Between the trimmed V and J ends, which lost 3 bases and 0 bases, there was a span of 9 bases. CDR1 and CDR2 (germline): WSHSY, SAAADI. The CDR3 length is 14 residues. The CDR3 protein is CASSDGTYSYEQYF. In nucleotides, the CDR3 is TGCGCCAGCAGTGATGGGACTTACTCCTACGAGCAGTACTTC.

V gene TRBV14 combines with J gene TRBJ2-1; 10 bases match TRBD2. V shed 1 base, J shed 9 bases, and the junction held 12 bases outside the gene matches. CDR3 length: 17 amino acids. CDR1 and CDR2 from the germline V gene are SGHDN and FVKESK. DNA of the CDR3: TGTGCCAGCAGCCAAGCCCTGCAGCGGGAGGGCGACGGTGAGCAGTTCTTC. It codes for CASSQALQREGDGEQFF. The variable domain in full, with the rest retrieved from reference TRBV14 and TRBJ2-1, is EAGVTQFPSHSVIEKGQTVTLRCDPISGHDNLYWYRRVMGKEIKFLLHFVKESKQDESGMPNNRFLAERTGGTYSTLKVQPAELEDSGVYFCASSQALQREGDGEQFFGPGTRLTVL.

This clonotype was found a few times. CDR3 residues: CASRSGSPETQYF. CDR3 bases: TGTGCCAGCAGGTCAGGTTCCCCAGAGACCCAGTACTTC. V usage is TRBV12-3 or TRBV12-4 and J usage is TRBJ2-5; D unresolved. The V and J ends lost 6 bases and 4 bases respectively, with 12 bases between them. The CDR3 covers 13 residues.

This clonotype has just a few counts. This is likely a read error, given that the CDR3 carries no conserved phenylalanine or tryptophan at its end. The chain carries TRBV11-1 and TRBJ2-1, with 13 bases fitting TRBD2. This CDR3 is built from 16 residues. CDR1 and CDR2 from the germline V gene are SGHAT and FQDESV (reference sequence). The CDR3 bases are TGTGGCAGCAGCCAAAGGACTAGCGGGAGTTGGGGTGAGCAGTTCTAC. The encoded protein is CGSSQRTSGSWGEQFY.

A note on this clonotype: This may be a read error, as it is one base from a much larger clone. This chain connects TRBV29-1 to TRBJ2-1, with D perhaps matching TRBD2 (6 bases). CDR3 size: 13 residues. Germline values: CDR1 SQVTM, CDR2 ANQGSEA. The CDR3 protein is CSVEGWAGNEQLF. The CDR3 coding sequence is TGCAGCGTTGAGGGGTGGGCGGGGAATGAGCAGCTCTTC.

A note on this clonotype: The junction departs from germline at one end; a sequencing error may be responsible. V gene TRBV7-8 combines with J gene TRBJ2-1; maybe TRBD2 (6 bases). There are 16 residues in the CDR3. CDR1 and CDR2 (germline): SGHVS, FQNEAQ. The CDR3 nucleotides are TGTGCCATCAGCTCTCTGCCCGGGAGTTCAATAAATGAGCAGTTCTTC. It specifies CAISSLPGSSINEQFF. The full variable domain, rest sourced from reference TRBV7-8 and TRBJ2-1, is GAGVSQSPRYKVAKRGQDVALRCDPISGHVSLFWYQQALGQGPEFLTYFQNEAQLDKSGLPSDRFFAERPEGSVSTLKIQRTQQEDSAVYLCAISSLPGSSINEQFFGPGTRLTVL.

A word on this clonotype: With a much larger clone just one base away, this may be a read error. The V and J genes are TRBV18 and TRBJ2-7, with a possible D match to TRBD2 (7 bases). Germline V gene lookup returns CDR1 KGHSH and CDR2 LQKENI. The CDR3 extends over 16 amino acids. The CDR3: CTSSPTGGGSSYEQYF. For the CDR3, the DNA is TGTACCAGCTCACCCACCGGGGGCGGGAGCTCCTACGAGCAGTACTTC.

Points on this clonotype: Germline and junction disagree at one end, which may indicate a read error. V gene TRBV4-1 combines with J gene TRBJ2-2; 8 bases map to TRBD2. The V gene's germline CDR1 is MGHRA and CDR2 YSYEKL. The CDR3 runs to 17 residues. CDR3 bases: TGCGCCAGCGGCCAAGATAGAGCGGGAGCGAACACCGGGGAGATGTTTTTT. Its protein is CASGQDRAGANTGEMFF.

The chain links TRBV6-6 to TRBJ2-4, with 12 bases fitting TRBD2. The V gene's germline CDR1 is MNHNY and CDR2 SVGAGI (reference sequence). The ends lost 2 bases at V and 5 bases at J; junction bases unmatched: 13. CDR3 size: 19 residues. The CDR3: CASSYPSGRVGGDQNIQYF. In DNA form, the CDR3 reads TGTGCCAGCAGTTACCCTAGCGGGAGGGTCGGCGGGGACCAAAACATTCAGTACTTC.

Remarks on this clonotype: This may come from a read error, since a much larger clone is one base off. The chain employs TRBV6-5 and TRBJ2-1, with 8 bases fitting TRBD1. This CDR3 contains 18 residues. Germline V gives CDR1 MNHEY, CDR2 SVGAGI. The DNA of the CDR3 is TGTGCCAACAGTTACGCCCGTCGGCAGGGGGCCGGGAACAATGAGCAGTTCTTC. Its protein product is CANSYARRQGAGNNEQFF.

In its sample, this clonotype was seen once. The chain employs TRBV29-1 and TRBJ1-1; no clear D gene. The CDR3 runs to 13 residues. From germline, CDR1 is SQVTM and CDR2 ANQGSEA. V lost 8 bases, J lost 4 bases, and 17 bases lay in between. CDR3 loop: CSTTPTTGTEAFF. CDR3 DNA sequence: TGCAGCACTACTCCCACGACGGGCACTGAAGCTTTCTTT.

Worth noting for this clonotype: The germline gene is not matched at one end of the junction; a read error may be the cause. The chain is built from TRBV6-5 and TRBJ2-3; a possible D gene is TRBD2 (6 bases). This CDR3 is 15 amino acids long. Germline V gene sequence: CDR1 MNHEY, CDR2 SVGAGI. The CDR3 bases are TGTGCCAGCAGGAAAACGGGAGTGGTCACAGATGCGCAGTATTTT. Translating gives CASRKTGVVTDAQYF.

This clonotype was found once. It may be a read error: a sequence one base away is much more abundant. The CDR3 sequence is CASSLLISGTNVLTF. CDR3 DNA: TGTGCCAGCAGCCTCCTGATCTCTGGGACCAACGTCCTGACTTTC. The chain uses TRBV11-2 and TRBJ2-6, with D unclear. Germline V lookup: CDR1 SGHAT, CDR2 FQNNGV. The CDR3 consists of 15 residues.

Points on this clonotype: The junction does not match germline at one end; this may be a read error. V gene TRBV6-6 combines with J gene TRBJ1-6; D call uncertain. From germline, CDR1 is MNHNY and CDR2 SVGAGI (reference sequence). The CDR3 is 13 residues long. CDR3 DNA: TGTGCCAGCAGCCCCGAAAATAATTTACCCCTCCACTTT. Translation gives CASSPENNLPLHF.

Concerning this clonotype: A much larger clone is a single base away; this may be a read error. The V and J genes are TRBV6-5 and TRBJ1-1, with D perhaps matching TRBD1 (6 bases). Germline CDR1 reads MNHEY; CDR2 reads SVGAGI. The CDR3 consists of 12 residues. The DNA for the CDR3 is TGTGCCAGCAGTTCAGGGGCCACTGGAGCTTTCTTT. It specifies CASSSGATGAFF.

In this sample, this clonotype turned up a few times. CDR3 region: CASSLGTIYNEQFF. The CDR3 bases are TGTGCCAGCAGCTTGGGGACCATCTACAATGAGCAGTTCTTC. V and J are TRBV5-8 and TRBJ2-1, with unresolved D. V lost 0 bases and J 3 bases, leaving 7 bases between the germline ends. The CDR3 length is 14 residues. From germline, CDR1 is SGHTS and CDR2 YDEGEE. Full variable domain (remainder filled in from reference TRBV5-8 and TRBJ2-1): EAGVTQSPTHLIKTRGQQATLRCSPISGHTSVYWYQQALGLGLQFLLWYDEGEERNRGNFPPRFSGRQFPNYSSELNVNALELEDSALYLCASSLGTIYNEQFFGPGTRLTVL.

As regards this clonotype: It may be a read error: a sequence one base away is much more abundant. V gene TRBV12-3 or TRBV12-4 combines with J gene TRBJ2-3; D ambiguous. CDR3 length: 12 residues. CDR3 nucleotide sequence: TGTGGCAGCCGCGTTAGCACAGATACGCAGTATTTT. This translates into CGSRVSTDTQYF.

This clonotype was recorded once. A much larger clone differs from this one at a single base, so this may be a read error. This rearrangement joins TRBV12-3 or TRBV12-4 to TRBJ2-4; 10 nucleotides line up with TRBD2. The CDR3 sequence is 16 residues long. The DNA of the CDR3 is TGTGCCAGCAGTTTGCAGAGCGGGAGGGCCGAAAACATTCAGAACTTC. It translates to CASSLQSGRAENIQNF.

About this clonotype itself: A single base separates this from a much larger clone, so it may be a read error. The genes are TRBV29-1 and TRBJ1-2, with a tentative D call TRBD1 (5 bases). Trimming took off 4 bases at V and 11 bases at J, with 5 bases between the two ends. Germline CDR1 reads SQVTM; CDR2 reads ANQGSEA. This CDR3 comprises 8 residues. The CDR3 spells CSVGTYTF. Here the CDR3 DNA reads TGCAGCGTTGGGACATACACCTTC. The variable domain in full, completed from reference TRBV29-1 and TRBJ1-2, reads SAVISQKPSRDICQRGTSLTIQCQVDSQVTMMFWYRQQPGQSLTLIATANQGSEATYESGFVIDKFPISRPNLTFSTLTVSNMSPEDSSIYLCSVGTYTFGSGTRLTVV.